Below, 32 T cell receptor beta chains from the same sample are listed, as sequenced in a study of cytomegalovirus exposure and HLA in healthy donors. The PCR was carried out with 60 Vbeta primers and 13 Jbeta primers. This table comes from immunoSEQ multiplex PCR, and its TCRdb copy is limited to in-frame clones, with some not included. The sample contains fewer than 250,000 clones, about 83% of which appear only once. Material: PBMCs. The source of these receptors is a man aged 40-50 years in good health and CMV-seronegative.

J is TRBJ1-2 and V is TRBV5-5; 7 bases fit TRBD1. This CDR3 region has 14 residues. J was trimmed by 5 bases and V by 4 bases; bases with no gene match: 8. Germline V CDR1 and CDR2: SGHKS, YYEKEE (reference sequence). CDR3 in DNA: TGTGCCAGCAGCCCACCACAGGGGAAGTATGGCTACACCTTC. Amino acids: CASSPPQGKYGYTF.

The chain carries TRBV28 and TRBJ1-5; the D is unclear. The V end was cut by 1 base, the J end by 6 bases, with 13 bases between. Germline CDR1 MDHEN, CDR2 SYDVKM. The CDR3 extends over 15 amino acids. CDR3 in amino acids: CASSLYVQAGQPQHF. In DNA form, the CDR3 reads TGTGCCAGCAGTTTATACGTGCAGGCGGGTCAGCCCCAGCATTTT.

The chain couples TRBV10-2 to TRBJ2-7; tentatively, D is TRBD1 (6 bases). CDR3 length: 12 residues. Trimming took off 10 bases at V and 0 bases at J, with 10 bases between the two ends. CDR1 is WSHSY and CDR2 is SAAADI in the germline V gene. The CDR3 DNA is TGCGCCACCAGGACAGTCTCCTACGAGCAGTACTTC. Translation: CATRTVSYEQYF.

The CDR3, as DNA: TGTGCCAGCAGTGAAACAGGACCGAAAGGTGGCTACACCTTC. It specifies CASSETGPKGGYTF. The chain links TRBV6-1 to TRBJ1-2; D perhaps matches TRBD1 (5 bases). Germline assignment: CDR1 MNHNS and CDR2 SASEGT. Trimming took off 2 bases at V and 7 bases at J, with 14 bases between the two ends. The CDR3 is 14 residues long.

This clone was recorded at least ten times. The chain joins TRBV5-4 to TRBJ2-1; 11 nucleotides match TRBD2. CDR3 length: 16 residues. From germline, CDR1 is SGHNT and CDR2 YYREEE (reference sequence). The trim removed 5 bases at V and 5 bases at J, leaving 9 bases unmatched. The CDR3 is CASSSGTSGHNNEQFF. For the CDR3, the DNA is TGTGCCAGCAGTTCCGGGACTAGCGGCCACAACAATGAGCAGTTCTTC.

This chain links TRBV5-1 with TRBJ2-1, with 13 bases matching TRBD2. This CDR3 region has 15 residues. Germline V gene data show CDR1 as SGHRS and CDR2 as YFSETQ. Losses at the gene ends were 3 bases for V and 5 bases for J; bases not matched to a gene: 2. CDR3 loop: CASSYGLAGDNEQFF. DNA of the CDR3: TGCGCCAGCAGCTACGGACTAGCGGGGGACAATGAGCAGTTCTTC.

J is TRBJ1-1 and V is TRBV27, with 7 nucleotides matching TRBD1. Trimming took 6 bases from V and 4 from J; bases not matched to a gene: 11. Per the germline V gene, CDR1 is MNHEY and CDR2 is SMNVEV (reference sequence). This CDR3 comprises 15 residues. For the CDR3, the DNA is TGTGCCAGCAGCCCTCCTACAGGGGCGAGCACTGAAGCTTTCTTT. Translation gives CASSPPTGASTEAFF.

This clone showed up just once. This sequence joins TRBV23-1 and TRBJ1-1; the D gene is possibly TRBD1 (5 bases). TRBV23-1 is an open reading frame, and its role is uncertain. Trimming left V 8 bases short and J 3 bases short, with 19 bases between. The CDR3 is 15 amino acids. In DNA form, the CDR3 reads TGCGCCAGCCCACTCCCGGGGGTAGGGGACACTGAAGCTTTCTTT. This codes for CASPLPGVGDTEAFF.

The V and J genes are TRBV6-6 and TRBJ2-5, with D maybe TRBD1 (6 bases). The CDR3 extends over 14 amino acids. Germline CDR1 MNHNY, CDR2 SVGAGI (reference sequence). V gave up 7 bases and J gave up 5 bases, with 17 bases separating them. The CDR3 loop is CASTRDTFRETQYF. In DNA form, the CDR3 reads TGTGCCAGCACCCGGGACACCTTCCGGGAGACCCAGTACTTC.

The rearrangement joins TRBV27 to TRBJ1-1; D not resolved. The CDR3 has 14 residues. Trimming removed 4 bases from V and 6 bases from J, with 15 bases in between. Germline V gene data show CDR1 as MNHEY and CDR2 as SMNVEV (reference sequence). CDR3 loop: CASSSPRGMAEAFF. In DNA form, the CDR3 reads TGTGCCAGCAGTTCCCCCCGGGGTATGGCTGAAGCTTTCTTT.

The chain employs TRBV7-9 and TRBJ1-3; perhaps TRBD1 as D (6 bases). This CDR3 is built from 16 residues. The germline V gene encodes CDR1 SEHNR and CDR2 FQNEAQ (reference sequence). Trimming stripped 0 bases from V and 2 bases from J, with 11 bases between. The CDR3: CASSLAPDSAGNTIYF. The CDR3 DNA is TGTGCCAGCAGCTTAGCGCCGGACAGTGCTGGAAACACCATATATTTT. Full variable domain (missing parts from reference TRBV7-9 and TRBJ1-3): DTGVSQNPRHKITKRGQNVTFRCDPISEHNRLYWYRQTLGQGPEFLTYFQNEAQLEKSRLLSDRFSAERPKGSFSTLEIQRTEQGDSAMYLCASSLAPDSAGNTIYFGEGSWLTVV.

The chain links TRBV7-8 to TRBJ1-4, with TRBD1 matching over 12 bases. The CDR3 has 17 amino acids. CDR1 and CDR2 from the germline V gene are SGHVS and FQNEAQ. V lost 1 base to trimming and J lost 6 bases; unmatched junction nucleotides: 6. The CDR3 DNA reads as TGTGCCAGCAGCTTAGTGGGACAGGGGGCGTTGGATGAAAAACTGTTTTTT. The encoded protein is CASSLVGQGALDEKLFF.

The chain employs TRBV28 and TRBJ1-1; D remains unclear. V dropped 4 bases and J dropped 2 bases, with 11 bases sitting between them. The CDR3 totals 14 residues. Germline assignment: CDR1 MDHEN and CDR2 SYDVKM. The DNA for the CDR3 is TGTGCCAGCAGTTCGTGGAGTTTAAACACTGAAGCTTTCTTT. It encodes CASSSWSLNTEAFF.

V gene TRBV10-1 combines with J gene TRBJ1-2, with 10 positions matching TRBD1. This CDR3 contains 14 residues. With 7 bases clipped from V and 2 bases from J, the junction kept 4 bases outside the gene matches. Germline V gene data show CDR1 as WNHNN and CDR2 as SYGVQD (reference sequence). This chain's CDR3 is CASIWGQGNYGYTF. The CDR3 DNA is TGCGCCAGCATCTGGGGACAGGGGAACTATGGCTACACCTTC.

The rearrangement joins TRBV15 to TRBJ2-1; tentatively, D is TRBD2 (6 bases). Germline values: CDR1 LNHNV, CDR2 YYDKDF (reference sequence). V lost 2 bases and J 5 bases, leaving 16 bases between the germline ends. The CDR3 totals 16 residues. The CDR3 coding sequence is TGTGCCACCAGCAGATCCCAGCGGGCTGGGGACAATGAGCAGTTCTTC. This sequence encodes CATSRSQRAGDNEQFF.

The rearrangement links TRBV27 to TRBJ1-2, with D hard to call. V shed 3 bases and J shed 3 bases, with 8 bases lying between them. The CDR3 is 13 amino acids. The germline CDR1 and CDR2 sequences are MNHEY and SMNVEV (reference sequence). CDR3: CASSFSSHYGYTF. DNA for the CDR3: TGTGCCAGCAGTTTCAGTTCCCACTATGGCTACACCTTC.

This chain joins TRBV27 and TRBJ2-7; 9 nucleotides agree with TRBD1. CDR3 length: 14 residues. Trimming at V came to 3 bases and at J to 5 bases, leaving 5 bases not matched to a gene. Germline-derived CDR1 and CDR2 are MNHEY and SMNVEV (reference sequence). In DNA form, the CDR3 reads TGTGCCAGCAGTTTTTGGGACAGGGACAACGAGCAGTACTTC. It yields the protein CASSFWDRDNEQYF.

The CDR3: CASSRVRDTEAFF. CDR3 DNA: TGTGCCAGCAGTCGTGTTCGGGACACTGAAGCTTTCTTT. The genes are TRBV7-2 and TRBJ1-1, with unresolved D. Looked up from germline, CDR1 is SGHTA and CDR2 is FQGNSA. Trimming shortened V by 6 bases and J by 3 bases, and 11 bases separated the two germline ends. The CDR3 covers 13 residues.

This clone was recorded a few times. V usage is TRBV9 and J usage is TRBJ1-4, with D maybe TRBD1 (5 bases). The CDR3 length is 14 residues. In germline, CDR1 is SGDLS, CDR2 YYNGEE. The germline V and J ends were trimmed by 4 bases and 4 bases, with 11 bases remaining between them. The CDR3 sequence: CASSPGGFNEKLFF. The CDR3 DNA follows: TGTGCCAGCAGCCCCGGGGGTTTTAATGAAAAACTGTTTTTT.

V usage is TRBV7-9 and J usage is TRBJ1-2; 7 positions match TRBD1. V shed 3 bases and J 2 bases; nucleotides not matched to a gene: 3. Germline V gene sequence: CDR1 SEHNR, CDR2 FQNEAQ (reference sequence). This CDR3 is built from 14 residues. CDR3 DNA sequence: TGTGCCAGCAGCTTCTACAGGGGAAACTATGGCTACACCTTC. Protein: CASSFYRGNYGYTF.

V usage is TRBV6-6 and J usage is TRBJ2-7, with D possibly being TRBD2 (6 bases). Trimming removed 6 bases at V and 4 bases at J, with 13 bases between. CDR1 MNHNY and CDR2 SVGAGI come from the germline V gene (reference sequence). This CDR3 has 13 amino acids. The CDR3 DNA is TGTGCCAGCAGCCGGGACTTCCAATACGAGCAGTACTTC. It specifies CASSRDFQYEQYF.

The sample holds one count of this clone. V and J are TRBV19 and TRBJ2-7, with 8 nucleotides matching TRBD1. V shed 0 bases, J shed 0 bases, and the junction held 10 bases outside the gene matches. From germline, CDR1 is LNHDA and CDR2 SQIVND (reference sequence). This CDR3 has 18 residues. The chain's CDR3 is CASSIDRPGQAFSYEQYF. The CDR3 region has the DNA TGTGCCAGTAGTATAGATCGTCCGGGACAGGCATTCTCCTACGAGCAGTACTTC.

The chain employs TRBV10-3 and TRBJ1-3; D remains unclear. The CDR3 length is 14 residues. The V end was cut by 3 bases, the J end by 5 bases, with 11 bases between. CDR1 and CDR2 from the germline V gene are ENHRY and SYGVKD. The CDR3 reads CAISESVIRNTIYF. The CDR3 bases are TGTGCCATCAGTGAATCGGTCATCCGAAACACCATATATTTT.

The V call is TRBV7-3, the J call TRBJ2-2; TRBD2 agrees at 9 bases. The CDR3 runs to 13 residues. Germline V gives CDR1 SGHTA, CDR2 FQGTGA. V dropped 11 bases and J dropped 8; count of bases not matched to a gene: 9. In DNA, the CDR3 is TGTGCCTCGGCCCTAGCGGGACGTGGGGAGCTGTTTTTT. It is translated as CASALAGRGELFF.

This chain links TRBV5-1 with TRBJ2-3; D may be TRBD1 (5 bases). The CDR3 is 16 amino acids. V shed 4 bases and J shed 0 bases, with 15 bases lying between them. CDR1 and CDR2 from the germline V gene are SGHRS and YFSETQ. CDR3 coding DNA: TGCGCCAGCAGCCCTCAGGGTGCAGGCAGCACAGATACGCAGTATTTT. Encoded protein: CASSPQGAGSTDTQYF.

The chain carries TRBV2 and TRBJ1-2; the match to TRBD1 covers 8 bases. This CDR3 is built from 14 residues. J was trimmed by 6 bases and V by 5 bases; bases with no gene match: 8. From germline, CDR1 is SNHLY and CDR2 FYNNEI. CDR3 loop: CASSPGQGGNGYTF. The CDR3 DNA reads TGTGCCAGCAGTCCAGGACAGGGAGGGAATGGCTACACCTTC.

J is TRBJ1-6 and V is TRBV10-3; D is perhaps TRBD1 (6 bases). The V end was cut by 5 bases, the J end by 4 bases, with 12 bases between. CDR3 size: 15 residues. Per germline, CDR1 ENHRY and CDR2 SYGVKD. The CDR3 DNA reads as TGTGCCATCAGTCCAGGGGACGGATATAATTCACCCCTCCACTTT. Translating it yields CAISPGDGYNSPLHF.

V is TRBV9 and J is TRBJ1-4, with D perhaps matching TRBD2 (5 bases). TRBJ2-2 explains the end of the DNA better; the J call may be wrong. Germline CDR1 SGDLS, CDR2 YYNGEE. CDR3 size: 12 residues. DNA for the CDR3: TGTGCCAGCAGTGCGGGCCGGGAGGAGCTGTTTTTT. Its translation: CASSAGREELFF.

The genes are TRBV2 and TRBJ1-2; D is possibly TRBD1 (5 bases). Trimming shortened V by 0 bases and J by 8 bases, and 13 bases separated the two germline ends. The V gene's germline CDR1 is SNHLY and CDR2 FYNNEI. The CDR3 is 14 amino acids. CDR3 sequence reads: CASSEAQGVSGYTF. The CDR3 region has the DNA TGTGCCAGCAGTGAAGCGCAAGGGGTTTCCGGCTACACCTTC.

The CDR3 region is CASSMVRTASYQETQYF. CDR3 nucleotides: TGTGCCAGTAGTATGGTTAGGACAGCTAGTTATCAAGAGACCCAGTACTTC. The genes are TRBV19 and TRBJ2-5, with D possibly being TRBD1 (6 bases). The CDR3 is 17 amino acids. V dropped 3 bases and J dropped 2 bases, with 19 bases sitting between them. The germline gives CDR1 LNHDA, CDR2 SQIVND (reference sequence).

This rearrangement joins TRBV27 to TRBJ2-3; D might be TRBD2 (6 bases). Germline CDR1 and CDR2: MNHEY and SMNVEV (reference sequence). The CDR3 spans 14 residues. The ends were cut back, 10 bases at V and 1 base at J, with 15 bases in the middle. The CDR3 DNA reads as TGTGCCACCTCCGTTTTAGCGGGCACAGATACGCAGTATTTT. Amino acid sequence: CATSVLAGTDTQYF.

The DNA for the CDR3 is TGCGCCAGCAGCCAAGGACAGGGGGCATTCGATGGCTACACCTTC. This gives the protein CASSQGQGAFDGYTF. This chain links TRBV4-1 with TRBJ1-2; TRBD1 aligns across 10 bases. This CDR3 is built from 15 residues. Trimming at V came to 1 base and at J to 6 bases, leaving 5 bases not matched to a gene. Germline V gives CDR1 MGHRA, CDR2 YSYEKL.